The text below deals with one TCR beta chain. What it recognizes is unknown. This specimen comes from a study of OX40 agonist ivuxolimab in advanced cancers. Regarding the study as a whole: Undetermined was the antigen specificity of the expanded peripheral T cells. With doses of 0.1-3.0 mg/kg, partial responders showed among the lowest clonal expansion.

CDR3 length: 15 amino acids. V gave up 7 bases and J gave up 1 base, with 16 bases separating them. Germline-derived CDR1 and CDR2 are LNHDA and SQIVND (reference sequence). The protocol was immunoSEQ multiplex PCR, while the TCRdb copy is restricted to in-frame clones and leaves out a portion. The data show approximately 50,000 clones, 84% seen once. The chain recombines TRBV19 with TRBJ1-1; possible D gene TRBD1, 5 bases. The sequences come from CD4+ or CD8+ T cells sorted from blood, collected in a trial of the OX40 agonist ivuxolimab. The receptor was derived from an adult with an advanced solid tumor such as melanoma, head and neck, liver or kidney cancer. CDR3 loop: CASIYETGTNTEAFF. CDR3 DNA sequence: TGTGCCAGTATCTACGAGACGGGGACGAACACTGAAGCTTTCTTT. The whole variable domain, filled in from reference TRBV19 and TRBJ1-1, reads DGGITQSPKYLFRKEGQNVTLSCEQNLNHDAMYWYRQDPGQGLRLIYYSQIVNDFQKGDIAEGYSVSREKKESFPLTVTSAQKNPTAFYLCASIYETGTNTEAFFGQGTRLTVV.